What follows are 2 T cell receptor beta chains derived from one specimen sequenced in a study of blood T cell repertoires in COVID-19. The data were produced by immunoSEQ multiplex PCR, yet TCRdb's version contains in-frame clones alone and is incomplete. The sample yields under 300,000 clones, 85% seen once. Material for sequencing was peripheral blood. The receptor source for this set is a woman aged 55-75 years with active or convalescent COVID-19.

The chain has TRBV11-3 and TRBJ2-2; perhaps TRBD2 as D (5 bases). V was trimmed by 1 base and J by 1 base, leaving 16 bases between them. Germline V gives CDR1 SGHNT, CDR2 YENEEA. The CDR3 extends over 18 amino acids. The CDR3 nucleotides are TGTGCCAGCAGCTTAGTTTTTGTCGGGGTGGGGAACACCGGGGAGCTGTTTTTT. Translated, it gives CASSLVFVGVGNTGELFF.

This clone was recorded a few times. This rearrangement joins TRBV5-5 to TRBJ2-2, with D possibly TRBD2 on 5 matching bases. The V and J ends lost 4 bases and 2 bases respectively, with 15 bases between them. The germline V gene encodes CDR1 SGHKS and CDR2 YYEKEE (reference sequence). The CDR3 loop spans 16 amino acids. The CDR3 bases are TGTGCCAGCAGCATCGGAGGACTGGCAAACACCGGGGAGCTGTTTTTT. It encodes CASSIGGLANTGELFF.